The TCR beta chain under discussion was sequenced for a study of blood T cell repertoires in COVID-19. Study at large: COVID-19 samples, acute and convalescent, were from the United States, Italy and Spain. PBMCs, B-cell-depleted T cells, or T cells were the source of the cDNA or gDNA that made up the material.

This clone showed up just once. Germline V lookup: CDR1 MNHEY, CDR2 SVGAGI. The CDR3 loop spans 12 amino acids. V lost 9 bases and J 0 bases, leaving 6 bases between the germline ends. The Seattle patients, enrolled during active infection, were followed longitudinally. Original handling: It was from reference gene primer amplification that nucleated cell counts were estimated. Clones were sequenced by immunoSEQ multiplex PCR, and TCRdb holds only the in-frame ones, with some missing. V and J calls and clone size are those listed in that table; D and trimming were worked out from the DNA. Of some 240,000 clones in the sample, 85% to 90% were seen once.

The specimen sequenced was peripheral blood. This sequence joins TRBV6-5 and TRBJ1-3; D unresolved. The clonotype comes from a woman aged 55-70 years with COVID-19, enrolled during active disease. DNA of the CDR3: TGTGCCAGTCCTAACTCTGGAAACACCATATATTTT. Translating it yields CASPNSGNTIYF.